The 20 T cell receptor beta chains listed next were all sequenced from one sample in a study of shared clonotypes between healthy human individuals. The method was immunoSEQ multiplex PCR; TCRdb's version includes in-frame clones alone and lacks a portion of them. The sample holds 600,000 to 750,000 clones, over 60% seen once. The source material was memory CD4+ T cells sorted from blood. Subset given: CD45RA-negative fraction. Source of these receptors: a woman in her 30s in good health.

The rearrangement joins TRBV28 to TRBJ1-1; a possible D gene is TRBD1 (5 bases). Per the germline V gene, CDR1 is MDHEN and CDR2 is SYDVKM. This CDR3 contains 14 residues. The germline V and J ends were trimmed by 4 bases and 3 bases, with 12 bases remaining between them. CDR3 loop: CASSSIRGDTEAFF. The CDR3 bases are TGTGCCAGCAGTTCAATTAGGGGAGACACTGAAGCTTTCTTT.

This clone was detected once. The CDR3 region has the DNA TGCGCCAGCAGCTCGGGTTCGGCAGCAACTAATGAAAAACTGTTTTTT. Translated: CASSSGSAATNEKLFF. The V and J genes are TRBV5-1 and TRBJ1-4; no definite D call. The CDR3 extends over 16 amino acids. Trimming took 3 bases from V and 0 from J, leaving 12 bases between them. The germline V gene encodes CDR1 SGHRS and CDR2 YFSETQ.

This chain connects TRBV2 to TRBJ1-1, with D possibly being TRBD1 (6 bases). The CDR3 covers 14 residues. V lost 8 bases and J 0 bases, leaving 13 bases between the germline ends. Germline CDR1 reads SNHLY; CDR2 reads FYNNEI. The CDR3 spells CASDPQGLNTEAFF. The CDR3 nucleotides are TGTGCCAGCGATCCACAGGGACTGAACACTGAAGCTTTCTTT.

V gene TRBV4-1 combines with J gene TRBJ2-4; 12 positions agree with TRBD2. CDR1 MGHRA and CDR2 YSYEKL come from the germline V gene. V dropped 3 bases and J dropped 7; count of bases not matched to a gene: 10. The CDR3 contains 17 residues. Here the CDR3 DNA reads TGCGCCAGCAGCCAGAGACTAGCGGGAGATCTGCTTAACATTCAGTACTTC. Translation: CASSQRLAGDLLNIQYF.

J is TRBJ2-1 and V is TRBV28, with D perhaps matching TRBD2 (6 bases). CDR1 and CDR2 from the germline V gene are MDHEN and SYDVKM. V was pared by 2 bases and J by 1 base, with 12 bases between. CDR3 size: 16 residues. The CDR3 spells CASSLQVAASYNEQFF. The DNA for the CDR3 is TGTGCCAGCAGTTTACAGGTAGCGGCATCCTACAATGAGCAGTTCTTC.

This clone has at least ten counts. The gene calls are TRBV6-5 and TRBJ1-2; 7 bases fit TRBD1. V trimming: 6 bases; J trimming: 1 base; junction bases outside the gene matches: 8. The CDR3 is made up of 15 amino acids. The germline V gene has CDR1 MNHEY and CDR2 SVGAGI. CDR3 nucleotide sequence: TGTGCCAGCAGCCGGGACAGCAACCTTAACTATGGCTACACCTTC. Its protein product is CASSRDSNLNYGYTF.

The V and J genes are TRBV5-6 and TRBJ1-1; D might be TRBD1 (6 bases). The CDR3 has 15 amino acids. Germline V gives CDR1 SGHDT, CDR2 YYEEEE. The V end was cut by 2 bases, the J end by 5 bases, with 16 bases between. Here the CDR3 DNA reads TGTGCCAGCAGCTTCGAGAGGCCCAGGGGAACTGAAGCTTTCTTT. Translation gives CASSFERPRGTEAFF.

The J gene is TRBJ2-7, the V gene TRBV18; TRBD1 matches at 8 bases. The V segment lost 5 bases and the J segment 3 bases; nucleotides outside the gene matches: 6. Germline V CDR1 and CDR2: KGHSH, LQKENI. The CDR3 length is 14 residues. In DNA, the CDR3 is TGTGCCAGCTCATCACAGGGGGATGACTACGAGCAGTACTTC. Translated: CASSSQGDDYEQYF.

CDR3 in DNA: TGTGCCAGTAGTAGCCCTCCCAGGGGACAGGATGAGCAGTTCTTC. Protein product: CASSSPPRGQDEQFF. This chain links TRBV19 with TRBJ2-1; TRBD1 matches 8 bases. Germline loops: CDR1 LNHDA, CDR2 SQIVND (reference sequence). CDR3 length: 15 amino acids. The J segment lost 8 bases and the V segment lost 4 bases, leaving 10 bases of the junction unmatched. Supplemented by reference TRBV19 and TRBJ2-1, the full variable domain reads DGGITQSPKYLFRKEGQNVTLSCEQNLNHDAMYWYRQDPGQGLRLIYYSQIVNDFQKGDIAEGYSVSREKKESFPLTVTSAQKNPTAFYLCASSSPPRGQDEQFFGPGTRLTVL.

The chain carries TRBV12-5 and TRBJ2-1, with 9 bases fitting TRBD2. CDR3 size: 17 residues. Germline CDR1 LGHNT, CDR2 FRNRAP. J gave up 0 bases and V 2 bases, and 5 bases lay outside the gene matches. CDR3 DNA: TGTGCTAGTGGTTTGACCCTAGCGGGGAGCTCCTACAATGAGCAGTTCTTC. Its translation is CASGLTLAGSSYNEQFF.

V and J are TRBV29-1 and TRBJ2-7; TRBD2 matches at 7 bases. V trimming: 5 bases; J trimming: 6 bases; junction bases outside the gene matches: 7. Germline V gives CDR1 SQVTM, CDR2 ANQGSEA. The CDR3 has 12 amino acids. The CDR3 DNA sequence: TGCAGCGTTTCCGCGGGAGATTCCGAGCAGTACTTC. This translates into CSVSAGDSEQYF.

This chain connects TRBV5-1 to TRBJ1-4; D may be TRBD1 (6 bases). CDR1 and CDR2 from the germline V gene are SGHRS and YFSETQ. The CDR3 sequence is 15 residues long. Trimming took off 1 base at V and 3 bases at J, with 10 bases between the two ends. In DNA form, the CDR3 reads TGCGCCAGCAGCTTGTTGGGACAAGCTAATGAAAAACTGTTTTTT. Its protein product is CASSLLGQANEKLFF. The variable domain in full, completed from reference TRBV5-1 and TRBJ1-4, reads KAGVTQTPRYLIKTRGQQVTLSCSPISGHRSVSWYQQTPGQGLQFLFEYFSETQRNKGNFPGRFSGRQFSNSRSEMNVSTLELGDSALYLCASSLLGQANEKLFFGSGTQLSVL.

The chain combines TRBV5-1 with TRBJ2-6, with TRBD1 matching 10 bases. The germline gives CDR1 SGHRS, CDR2 YFSETQ. CDR3 length equals 18 residues. J was trimmed by 1 base and V by 4 bases; bases with no gene match: 8. CDR3 residues: CASSPGGQGSSGANVLTF. DNA of the CDR3: TGCGCCAGCAGCCCGGGGGGACAGGGGAGTTCTGGGGCCAACGTCCTGACTTTC. The entire variable domain, with the rest obtained from reference TRBV5-1 and TRBJ2-6, is as follows: KAGVTQTPRYLIKTRGQQVTLSCSPISGHRSVSWYQQTPGQGLQFLFEYFSETQRNKGNFPGRFSGRQFSNSRSEMNVSTLELGDSALYLCASSPGGQGSSGANVLTFGAGSRLTVL.

J is TRBJ1-2 and V is TRBV6-1, with TRBD1 matching 7 bases. Germline assignment: CDR1 MNHNS and CDR2 SASEGT. V was pared by 2 bases and J by 4 bases, with 10 bases of the junction left unmatched. The CDR3 loop spans 16 amino acids. CDR3 sequence reads: CASSELGTAFVYGYTF. Here the CDR3 DNA reads TGTGCCAGCAGTGAATTAGGGACAGCCTTTGTCTATGGCTACACCTTC.

The chain employs TRBV11-2 and TRBJ2-3, with 11 bases matching TRBD2. Germline V gene sequence: CDR1 SGHAT, CDR2 FQNNGV. V gave up 5 bases and J gave up 2 bases; unmatched junction bases: 9. The CDR3 length is 17 residues. The CDR3 loop is CASSIGGTSGFTDTQYF. CDR3 nucleotide sequence: TGTGCCAGCAGCATCGGGGGGACTAGCGGATTCACAGATACGCAGTATTTT.

This clone was counted once. The chain combines TRBV12-5 with TRBJ2-2; D is perhaps TRBD2 (6 bases). In germline, CDR1 is LGHNT, CDR2 FRNRAP. V lost 6 bases to trimming and J lost 6 bases, with 11 bases between them. The CDR3 consists of 13 residues. The CDR3 nucleotides read TGTGCTAGTGGCCTCGGGGGAGCCGGGGAGCTGTTTTTT. The encoded protein is CASGLGGAGELFF.

This chain connects TRBV19 to TRBJ2-1, with D unclear. CDR1 is LNHDA, CDR2 SQIVND, per germline (reference sequence). Trimming left V 3 bases short and J 0 bases short, with 12 bases between. This CDR3 contains 16 residues. CDR3 nucleotides: TGTGCCAGTAGTATGGTTGGAAAAAGCTCCTACAATGAGCAGTTCTTC. Protein product: CASSMVGKSSYNEQFF. Drawing the rest from reference TRBV19 and TRBJ2-1, the complete variable domain is DGGITQSPKYLFRKEGQNVTLSCEQNLNHDAMYWYRQDPGQGLRLIYYSQIVNDFQKGDIAEGYSVSREKKESFPLTVTSAQKNPTAFYLCASSMVGKSSYNEQFFGPGTRLTVL.

V is TRBV6-5 and J is TRBJ1-2; D gene ambiguous. V lost 4 bases and J lost 8, with 11 bases in between. The CDR3 runs to 12 residues. Germline V gene lookup returns CDR1 MNHEY and CDR2 SVGAGI. CDR3 in amino acids: CASSSRGRGYTF. The CDR3 DNA is TGTGCCAGCAGTTCCCGGGGTAGGGGCTACACCTTC.

A note on this clone: The same CDR3 can be traced to other DNA sequences in this sample. CDR3 nucleotide sequence: TGTGCCAGCAGTTACAGAGCGGGGTCCACAGATACGCAGTATTTT. This gives the protein CASSYRAGSTDTQYF. J is TRBJ2-3 and V is TRBV6-5; 7 positions match TRBD2. The germline V gene has CDR1 MNHEY and CDR2 SVGAGI. The trim removed 2 bases at V and 2 bases at J, leaving 4 bases unmatched. The CDR3 length is 15 residues.

There are a few counts of this clone. The gene calls are TRBV5-4 and TRBJ2-4; either TRBD1 or TRBD2 may fit D (5 bases each). Germline V CDR1 and CDR2: SGHNT, YYREEE (reference sequence). Deletions cut 5 bases from V and 0 bases from J, with 18 bases between. This CDR3 contains 17 residues. The chain's CDR3 is CASRASGKGLAKNIQYF. The CDR3 nucleotides are TGTGCCAGCAGGGCTTCCGGGAAGGGGCTAGCCAAAAACATTCAGTACTTC.